This paragraph covers one T cell receptor beta chain sequence. Relative to the germline gene, one junction end is altered; a read error may explain this. Germline lookup yields CDR1 LGHNA and CDR2 YNFKEQ. The CDR3 length is 13 residues. These data belong to a study of T cells in Graves' hyperthyroidism and ophthalmopathy. Patients with uncontrolled infections, other autoimmune diseases, pregnancy or lactation were excluded. Diagnoses were made from clinical symptoms, serum measures (thyroxine and TRAb), thyroid ultrasound and orbital computed tomography. Amplification of TCR beta CDR3 regions used RNA as the template. An initial round of RT-PCR targeting the TCR CDR3 relied on the HTBI primer set. TCRdb reanalysed the multiplex PCR reads using MiXCR and keeps one entry per CDR3 protein. The sample lists more than 100,000 distinct CDR3 sequences, about half occurring once.

V and J are TRBV4-2 and TRBJ2-3; D ambiguous. The sequence was collected from a man aged 40-55 years with Graves' hyperthyroidism. Material: blood. CDR3 bases: TGTGCCAGCAGCCGGTGCAGCACAGATACGCAGTACTTT. It yields the protein CASSRCSTDTQYF.